The rows below give T cell receptor beta chains drawn from one sample of a study of shared clonotypes between healthy human individuals. TCRdb's copy holds only in-frame clones and misses some; the assay was immunoSEQ multiplex PCR. Of 2 million to 2.5 million clones listed, under 97% are singletons. Source material: naive CD4+ T cells sorted from blood. These receptors all come from a young man in good health. The CDR3 runs from the conserved cysteine through the conserved F or W. A D gene is named only where the DNA matches it firmly. Expanded clones get a size class; other rows say once, few or many, or leave the size out.

size	V	length	J	D	DNA	CDR3
once	TRBV19	14	TRBJ1-1	NA	TGTGCCAGTAGTTACCCGGGCTCGAACACTGAAGCTTTCTTT	CASSYPGSNTEAFF
NA	TRBV6-1	15	TRBJ1-5	NA	TGTGCCAGCAGTGAACAGGGGCGAAGCAATCAGCCCCAGCATTTT	CASSEQGRSNQPQHF
NA	TRBV1	15	TRBJ1-6	NA	TGCACCAGCAGCCAAGGACAGGGATGGGATTCACCCCTCCACTTT	CTSSQGQGWDSPLHF
NA	TRBV27	14	TRBJ2-1	NA	TGTGCCAGCAGTTCTGAGGGGAAGTACAATGAGCAGTTCTTC	CASSSEGKYNEQFF
NA	TRBV6-6	12	TRBJ2-7	NA	TGTGCCAGCCTACTCCAAGGAGGGGAGCAGTACTTC	CASLLQGGEQYF
NA	TRBV9	15	TRBJ1-6	NA	TGTGCCAGCAGCCCCGACAGGACCTGGGGTTCACCCCTCCACTTT	CASSPDRTWGSPLHF
once	TRBV13	15	TRBJ2-3	NA	TGTGCCAGCAGCTTCTCAGGGAAAAACACAGATACGCAGTATTTT	CASSFSGKNTDTQYF
NA	TRBV23-1	11	TRBJ1-1	NA	TGCGCCGGAAAGTTGAACACTGAAGCTTTCTTT	CAGKLNTEAFF
NA	TRBV5-6	16	TRBJ2-3	NA	TGTGCCAGCAGCTTGGCCTTTTTGGGGCAGGCAGATACGCAGTATTTT	CASSLAFLGQADTQYF
NA	TRBV2	13	TRBJ1-4	NA	TGTGCCAGCAGTGTACAGGTTTATGAAAAACTGTTTTTT	CASSVQVYEKLFF
NA	TRBV6-1	14	TRBJ2-2	TRBD1	TGTGCCAGCTTTGACAGGGAGAACACCGGGGAGCTGTTTTTT	CASFDRENTGELFF
NA	TRBV2	13	TRBJ1-2	TRBD1	TGTGCCAGCTGTGGACAGGGGATATATGGCTACACCTTC	CASCGQGIYGYTF
NA	TRBV5-1	17	TRBJ2-3	NA	TGCGCCAGCAGCTTGACTAGTAGTGGGCCTAGCACAGATACGCAGTATTTT	CASSLTSSGPSTDTQYF
NA	TRBV7-9	14	TRBJ2-7	NA	TGTGCCAGCAGCTTAGGTGGGAGGATGGACGAGCAGTACTTC	CASSLGGRMDEQYF
once	TRBV18	13	TRBJ2-3	NA	TGTGCCAGCTCCCCCGGTGGCACAGATACGCAGTATTTT	CASSPGGTDTQYF
NA	TRBV6-1	14	TRBJ2-7	NA	TGTGCCAGCAGCTACAAGACAAGCGGCTACGAGCAGTACTTC	CASSYKTSGYEQYF
NA	TRBV11-2	14	TRBJ2-7	NA	TGTGCCAGCAGCTTATCCCTAGGCGGATACGAGCAGTACTTC	CASSLSLGGYEQYF
NA	TRBV19	13	TRBJ2-5	NA	TGTGCCAGTAGTATCCCGCCAGGTCAAGACCAGTACTTC	CASSIPPGQDQYF
once	TRBV5-3	13	TRBJ2-7	NA	TGTGCCAGAAGCTTGGGTCAGGCCTACGAGCAGTACTTC	CARSLGQAYEQYF
NA	TRBV2	14	TRBJ2-5	TRBD2	TGTGCCAGCAGTGGCGAGACTAGCGGGCTTCGACCTCACTTC	CASSGETSGLRPHF
NA	TRBV5-6	15	TRBJ1-1	NA	TGTGCCAGCAGCTTCCCGGGGCCGGTGGGCGCTGAAGCTTTCTTT	CASSFPGPVGAEAFF
NA	TRBV7-9	14	TRBJ2-5	NA	TGTGCCAGCAGCTTAGCGGGACCAGCGGAGACCCAGTACTTC	CASSLAGPAETQYF
NA	TRBV7-9	16	TRBJ1-6	TRBD1	TGTGCCAGCAGCCTCGGGTCGGGACAGGCGAATTCACCCCTCCACTTT	CASSLGSGQANSPLHF
NA	TRBV11-2	15	TRBJ2-3	TRBD1	TGTGCCAGCAGCTTAGGGGACAGGGGCACAGATACGCAGTATTTT	CASSLGDRGTDTQYF
NA	TRBV14	14	TRBJ2-7	NA	TGTGCCAGCAGCCAATCGGGCCGAGCCTACGAGCAGTACTTC	CASSQSGRAYEQYF
NA	TRBV5-1	13	TRBJ2-3	NA	TGCGCCAGCAGCTTGGCTTGGGGAGATACGCAGTATTTT	CASSLAWGDTQYF
NA	TRBV5-3	16	TRBJ2-2	TRBD1	TGTGCCAGAAGCGTTACAGGGGGCCGGGGGACCGGGGAGCTGTTTTTT	CARSVTGGRGTGELFF
NA	TRBV9	15	TRBJ2-7	TRBD1	TGTGCCAGCAGCGCCTCACAGGGGTCTCCCTACGAGCAGTACTTC	CASSASQGSPYEQYF